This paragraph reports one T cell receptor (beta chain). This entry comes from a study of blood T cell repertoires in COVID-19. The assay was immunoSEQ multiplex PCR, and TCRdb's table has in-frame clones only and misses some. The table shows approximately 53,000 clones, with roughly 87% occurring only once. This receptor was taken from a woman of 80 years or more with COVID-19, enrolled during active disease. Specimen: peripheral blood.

The CDR3 sequence is CASSILKQGNKAFF. The DNA of the CDR3 is TGTGCCAGTAGTATCCTTAAACAGGGTAATAAAGCTTTCTTT. The chain is built from TRBV19 and TRBJ1-1, with a possible D match to TRBD1 (6 bases). CDR3 length equals 14 residues. Germline V CDR1 and CDR2: LNHDA, SQIVND (reference sequence). V was cut by 3 bases and J by 9 bases, with 17 bases left in between.